This T cell receptor beta chain was recorded in a study of blood T cell repertoires in COVID-19. Study background: Samples representing acute and convalescent COVID-19 were sourced from the United States, Italy and Spain.

TCRdb's table, derived via immunoSEQ multiplex PCR, lists solely in-frame clones and lacks some. The repertoire has 200,000 to 250,000 clones, about 84% of them found once; the top ten carry roughly 1.9%. Individuals drawn from 24 US areas were roughly 18 to 89 years old. The study counted Cohort 3 donors as recovered given two negative PCRs, clearance, or symptom resolution. The clonotype was recovered from a woman in her forties or fifties who had recovered from COVID-19. Sequenced sample: PBMCs or T cells enriched from blood (not recorded which).

DNA for the CDR3: TGTGCCAGTAGGGACAGGATAAACACAGATACGCAGTATTTT. Translating it yields CASRDRINTDTQYF. The chain has TRBV19 and TRBJ2-3, with 7 bases matching TRBD1. The ends lost 6 bases at V and 2 bases at J; junction bases unmatched: 5. The germline gives CDR1 LNHDA, CDR2 SQIVND (reference sequence). The CDR3 consists of 14 residues.